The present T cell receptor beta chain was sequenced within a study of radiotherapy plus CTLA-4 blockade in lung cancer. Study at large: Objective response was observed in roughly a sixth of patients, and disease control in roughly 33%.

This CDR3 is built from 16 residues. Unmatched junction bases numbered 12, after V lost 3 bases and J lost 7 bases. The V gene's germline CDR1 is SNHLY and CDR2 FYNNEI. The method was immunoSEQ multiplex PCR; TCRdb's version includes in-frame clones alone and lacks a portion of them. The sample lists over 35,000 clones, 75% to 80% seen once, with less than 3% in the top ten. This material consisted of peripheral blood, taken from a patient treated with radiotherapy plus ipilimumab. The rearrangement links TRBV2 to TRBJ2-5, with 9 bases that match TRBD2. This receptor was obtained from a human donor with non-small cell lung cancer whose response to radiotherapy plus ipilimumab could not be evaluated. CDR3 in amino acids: CASSEGVAGARGTQYF. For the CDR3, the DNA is TGTGCCAGCAGTGAGGGTGTAGCGGGGGCACGGGGGACCCAGTACTTC.